A selection of T cell receptor beta chains follows, all from one sample in a study of siplizumab effects on memory and regulatory T cells. Profiling relied on immunoSEQ multiplex PCR, and the TCRdb table lists in-frame clones only, not all of them. Here the sample spans roughly 9,000 clones, nearly 70% being singletons. Sequenced sample: effector memory CD8+ T cells sorted from blood. The receptor source for this set is a human donor in good health. The CDR3 runs from the conserved cysteine through the conserved F or W. A D gene is named only where the DNA matches it firmly. Size values are once, few and many counts, or a class for expanded clones, and some rows have none.

D: .; J: TRBJ2-7; V: TRBV9; size: once; CDR3: CASSVTDLPYEQYF; DNA: TGTGCCAGCAGCGTAACAGACCTTCCCTACGAGCAGTACTTC
D: .; J: TRBJ1-2; V: TRBV28; size: .; CDR3: CASSLLPRDSNYGYTF; DNA: TGTGCCAGCAGTCTTCTACCTCGGGACTCTAACTATGGCTACACCTTC
D: TRBD1; J: TRBJ2-1; V: TRBV27; size: .; CDR3: CASRGQSYNEQFF; DNA: TGTGCCAGCAGGGGACAGTCCTACAATGAGCAGTTCTTC
D: .; J: TRBJ1-3; V: TRBV7-9; size: once; CDR3: CASSPRHVSGNTIYF; DNA: TGTGCCAGCAGCCCCAGGCATGTTTCTGGAAACACCATATATTTT
D: .; J: TRBJ1-2; V: TRBV6-5; size: .; CDR3: CASSELSEAAF; DNA: TGTGCCAGCAGTGAATTATCAGAGGCAGCCTTC
D: .; J: TRBJ2-7; V: TRBV7-8; size: few; CDR3: CASSLETQAYEQYF; DNA: TGTGCCAGCAGCTTAGAAACCCAAGCCTACGAGCAGTACTTC
D: TRBD1; J: TRBJ1-1; V: TRBV18; size: .; CDR3: CASSPGRRGALNTEAFF; DNA: TGTGCCAGCTCACCAGGCCGCAGGGGGGCCCTTAACACTGAAGCTTTCTTT
D: .; J: TRBJ2-2; V: TRBV27; size: .; CDR3: CASSNDKQELFF; DNA: TGTGCCAGCAGTAATGACAAACAAGAGCTGTTTTTT
D: TRBD2; J: TRBJ2-1; V: TRBV27; size: .; CDR3: CASSPSGLYNEQFF; DNA: TGTGCCAGCAGCCCTAGCGGATTATACAATGAGCAGTTCTTC
D: .; J: TRBJ2-2; V: TRBV7-9; size: .; CDR3: CASSSITDANTGELFF; DNA: TGTGCCAGCAGCTCCATTACCGATGCGAACACCGGGGAGCTGTTTTTT
D: .; J: TRBJ2-1; V: TRBV6-8; size: .; CDR3: CASSSDSYNEQFF; DNA: TGTGCCAGCAGTTCCGACTCATACAATGAGCAGTTCTTC
D: TRBD1; J: TRBJ2-5; V: TRBV11-2; size: .; CDR3: CASSLHRGRKETQYF; DNA: TGTGCCAGCAGCTTACACAGGGGGCGAAAAGAGACCCAGTACTTC
D: TRBD2; J: TRBJ2-1; V: TRBV7-8; size: .; CDR3: CASSRGGGGKNEQFF; DNA: TGTGCCAGCAGCCGCGGGGGCGGGGGGAAGAATGAGCAGTTCTTC
D: .; J: TRBJ1-5; V: TRBV4-1; size: few; CDR3: CASSRWENQPQHF; DNA: TGCGCCAGCAGCCGATGGGAGAATCAGCCCCAGCATTTT
D: .; J: TRBJ2-1; V: TRBV18; size: .; CDR3: CASSPLEGTYNEQFF; DNA: TGTGCCAGCTCACCTTTAGAGGGTACCTACAATGAGCAGTTCTTC
D: .; J: TRBJ2-7; V: TRBV27; size: medium-sized; CDR3: CASSLYGGSSYEQYF; DNA: TGTGCCAGCAGTTTATACGGGGGCAGTTCCTACGAGCAGTACTTC
D: TRBD1; J: TRBJ1-2; V: TRBV9; size: .; CDR3: CASIGTGSNYGYTF; DNA: TGTGCCAGCATCGGGACAGGGTCTAACTATGGCTACACCTTC
D: .; J: TRBJ1-3; V: TRBV27; size: .; CDR3: CASSPGGASSGNTIYF; DNA: TGTGCCAGCAGTCCGGGTGGGGCCAGCTCTGGAAACACCATATATTTT
D: .; J: TRBJ2-1; V: TRBV4-1; size: .; CDR3: CASSPTNNEQFF; DNA: TGCGCCAGCAGCCCGACCAACAATGAGCAGTTCTTC
D: .; J: TRBJ2-7; V: TRBV28; size: .; CDR3: CASSLWGLAGEQYF; DNA: TGTGCCAGCAGTTTATGGGGGCTAGCTGGCGAGCAGTACTTC
D: TRBD2; J: TRBJ2-1; V: TRBV7-2; size: .; CDR3: CASSLLAGPPYNEQFF; DNA: TGTGCCAGCAGCTTGTTAGCGGGGCCCCCCTACAATGAGCAGTTCTTC
D: TRBD2; J: TRBJ2-3; V: TRBV6-1; size: .; CDR3: CASSEQLAGGITDTQYF; DNA: TGTGCCAGCAGTGAGCAACTAGCGGGAGGGATAACAGATACGCAGTATTTT
D: .; J: TRBJ2-6; V: TRBV4-1; size: .; CDR3: CASSQENSGANVLTF; DNA: TGCGCCAGCAGCCAAGAAAACTCTGGGGCCAACGTCCTGACTTTC
D: TRBD1; J: TRBJ1-5; V: TRBV7-9; size: .; CDR3: CASSSLGQGANQPQHF; DNA: TGTGCCAGCAGCTCGCTAGGACAGGGGGCAAATCAGCCCCAGCATTTT
D: TRBD2; J: TRBJ2-3; V: TRBV6-4; size: few; CDR3: CASSDSSGGTDTQYF; DNA: TGTGCCAGCAGTGACTCAAGCGGGGGCACAGATACGCAGTATTTT
D: .; J: TRBJ1-5; V: TRBV18; size: few; CDR3: CASSPEGVMSNQPQHF; DNA: TGTGCCAGCTCACCAGAAGGGGTGATGAGCAATCAGCCCCAGCATTTT
D: TRBD2; J: TRBJ2-7; V: TRBV10-3; size: .; CDR3: CAISDVVGGISYEQYF; DNA: TGTGCCATCAGTGATGTTGTGGGGGGGATCTCCTACGAGCAGTACTTC
D: TRBD2; J: TRBJ2-7; V: TRBV27; size: .; CDR3: CASSFGAWTSGRAYEQYF; DNA: TGTGCCAGCAGTTTTGGGGCTTGGACTAGCGGGAGGGCCTACGAGCAGTACTTC
D: .; J: TRBJ2-3; V: TRBV6-1; size: .; CDR3: CASMEPGGTDTQYF; DNA: TGTGCCAGCATGGAGCCGGGGGGCACAGATACGCAGTATTTT
D: .; J: TRBJ1-3; V: TRBV29-1; size: once; CDR3: CSAWDNDGNTIYF; DNA: TGCAGCGCCTGGGACAACGACGGAAACACCATATATTTT
D: .; J: TRBJ1-1; V: TRBV29-1; size: few; CDR3: CSVFRVENTEAFF; DNA: TGCAGCGTTTTCAGGGTCGAGAACACTGAAGCTTTCTTT
D: .; J: TRBJ2-1; V: TRBV7-6; size: .; CDR3: CASSPRGEGPYNEQFF; DNA: TGTGCCAGCAGCCCTAGGGGGGAGGGCCCTTACAATGAGCAGTTCTTC
D: .; J: TRBJ2-7; V: TRBV6-5; size: few; CDR3: CASSYEGREQYF; DNA: TGTGCCAGCAGTTACGAGGGACGGGAGCAGTACTTC
D: .; J: TRBJ1-1; V: TRBV10-1; size: medium-sized; CDR3: CASSGAEQSNTEAFF; DNA: TGCGCCAGCAGCGGTGCGGAGCAGTCGAACACTGAAGCTTTCTTT
D: .; J: TRBJ2-7; V: TRBV7-9; size: .; CDR3: CASSLVTGGYEQYF; DNA: TGTGCCAGCAGCTTAGTGACAGGCGGCTACGAGCAGTACTTC
D: .; J: TRBJ2-2; V: TRBV7-9; size: .; CDR3: CASSDRIANTGELFF; DNA: TGTGCCAGCAGCGACCGAATCGCGAACACCGGGGAGCTGTTTTTT
D: .; J: TRBJ2-6; V: TRBV6-1; size: few; CDR3: CASTDRPSGANVLTF; DNA: TGTGCCAGCACCGACAGGCCCTCTGGGGCCAACGTCCTGACTTTC
D: TRBD2; J: TRBJ2-3; V: TRBV6-1; size: .; CDR3: CASSGLAGADTQYF; DNA: TGTGCCAGCAGTGGACTAGCGGGAGCAGATACGCAGTATTTT
D: .; J: TRBJ1-1; V: TRBV14; size: .; CDR3: CASSQPEDRYNTEAFF; DNA: TGTGCCAGCAGCCAACCAGAGGACAGATATAACACTGAAGCTTTCTTT
D: .; J: TRBJ1-5; V: TRBV5-8; size: .; CDR3: CASSLWRNSNQPQHF; DNA: TGTGCCAGCAGCTTGTGGCGGAATAGCAATCAGCCCCAGCATTTT
D: .; J: TRBJ2-7; V: TRBV5-4; size: few; CDR3: CASRVNSHNEQYF; DNA: TGTGCCAGCAGAGTGAACAGCCACAACGAGCAGTACTTC
D: TRBD2; J: TRBJ2-3; V: TRBV11-2; size: .; CDR3: CASSLTSGGTDTQYF; DNA: TGTGCCAGCAGCTTGACTAGCGGGGGGACAGATACGCAGTATTTT
D: TRBD2; J: TRBJ2-7; V: TRBV6-5; size: .; CDR3: CASSYSPLAGAEQYF; DNA: TGTGCCAGCAGTTACTCGCCACTAGCGGGAGCCGAGCAGTACTTC
D: .; J: TRBJ1-1; V: TRBV19; size: .; CDR3: CASSGVEAFF; DNA: TGTGCCAGTAGCGGGGTTGAAGCTTTCTTT
D: TRBD1; J: TRBJ1-1; V: TRBV6-5; size: few; CDR3: CASSDRENTEAFF; DNA: TGTGCCAGCAGTGACAGGGAGAACACTGAAGCTTTCTTT
D: .; J: TRBJ2-2; V: TRBV7-9; size: .; CDR3: CASILSAAANTGELFF; DNA: TGTGCCAGCATCCTCTCTGCAGCGGCGAACACCGGGGAGCTGTTTTTT
D: .; J: TRBJ2-6; V: TRBV15; size: .; CDR3: CATSRDYGSPSSGANVLTF; DNA: TGTGCCACCAGCAGAGATTATGGCAGCCCTTCTTCTGGGGCCAACGTCCTGACTTTC
D: TRBD1; J: TRBJ2-5; V: TRBV6-5; size: once; CDR3: CASSKGTGEAETQYF; DNA: TGTGCCAGCAGTAAGGGGACAGGGGAGGCGGAGACCCAGTACTTC
D: .; J: TRBJ1-5; V: TRBV27; size: .; CDR3: CASSLSTPNQPQHF; DNA: TGTGCCAGCAGTTTAAGTACACCTAATCAGCCCCAGCATTTT
D: .; J: TRBJ2-7; V: TRBV2; size: .; CDR3: CASNEKASTYEQYF; DNA: TGTGCCAGCAACGAGAAGGCCTCAACCTACGAGCAGTACTTC
D: .; J: TRBJ1-1; V: TRBV27; size: .; CDR3: CASAWGGWGTEAFF; DNA: TGTGCCAGCGCTTGGGGGGGCTGGGGCACTGAAGCTTTCTTT
D: .; J: TRBJ2-6; V: TRBV27; size: few; CDR3: CASSLSAGSSGANVLTF; DNA: TGTGCCAGCAGTTTATCGGCGGGAAGCTCTGGGGCCAACGTCCTGACTTTC
D: .; J: TRBJ1-5; V: TRBV7-9; size: few; CDR3: CASSLVGDGYQPQHF; DNA: TGTGCCAGCAGCTTAGTGGGGGACGGGTATCAGCCCCAGCATTTT
D: .; J: TRBJ2-5; V: TRBV2; size: .; CDR3: CASSDLDWGEETQYF; DNA: TGTGCCAGCAGCGACCTGGACTGGGGGGAAGAGACCCAGTACTTC
D: .; J: TRBJ2-1; V: TRBV4-1; size: few; CDR3: CASSQDQVGDRSYNEQFF; DNA: TGCGCCAGCAGCCAAGATCAGGTTGGCGATAGATCCTACAATGAGCAGTTCTTC
D: TRBD1; J: TRBJ1-3; V: TRBV6-1; size: .; CDR3: CASSSLPGGRNTIYF; DNA: TGTGCCAGCAGTTCACTCCCAGGGGGCCGAAACACCATATATTTT
D: .; J: TRBJ2-7; V: TRBV27; size: .; CDR3: CASSNTGLPTTQYF; DNA: TGTGCCAGCAGTAACACAGGCCTTCCTACGACGCAGTACTTC
D: TRBD1; J: TRBJ2-3; V: TRBV6-4; size: .; CDR3: CASSQTGGTDTQYF; DNA: TGTGCCAGCAGTCAGACAGGGGGCACAGATACGCAGTATTTT